This T cell receptor beta chain was recorded in a study of shared clonotypes between healthy human individuals. On the study more broadly: Each donor contributed plates that comprised three CD4 naive, three CD4 memory, two CD8 naive and one CD8 memory.

Findings and limits, study-wide: It was anticipated that sequencing depth would influence how many clonotypes donors shared.

Each sorted subset replicate got 200 ng genomic DNA, tens of thousands of genomes. Assay: immunoSEQ multiplex PCR; the TCRdb copy retains only in-frame clones and omits some. The sample records roughly 650,000 clones, about 96% being singletons. As regards this clone: Its specificity is not known.

The CDR3 is 14 amino acids. Per germline, CDR1 SEHNR and CDR2 FQNEAQ (reference sequence). With 3 bases removed from V and 2 bases from J, the gap between germline ends came to 10 bases. Sequenced input: naive CD4+ T cells sorted from blood. Described subset: CD45RA+ positively selected. The rearrangement uses TRBV7-9 and TRBJ1-1; D perhaps matches TRBD1 (5 bases). The clonotype was recovered from a woman in her twenties or thirties in good health. CDR3 region: CASSLSQGNTEAFF. In DNA, the CDR3 is TGTGCCAGCAGCTTGAGCCAGGGTAACACTGAAGCTTTCTTT. Full variable domain (outside the CDR3, taken from reference TRBV7-9 and TRBJ1-1): DTGVSQNPRHKITKRGQNVTFRCDPISEHNRLYWYRQTLGQGPEFLTYFQNEAQLEKSRLLSDRFSAERPKGSFSTLEIQRTEQGDSAMYLCASSLSQGNTEAFFGQGTRLTVV.